This is a list of T cell receptor beta chains from one sample in a study of CD4 T cells in relation to SARS-CoV-2 and coronaviruses. Here immunoSEQ multiplex PCR was the method, and the copy in TCRdb shows in-frame clones only, minus some. The sample gives 25,000 to 30,000 clones, 60% to 80% of which show up once; roughly 25% is in the top ten. No antigen has been assigned to these receptors. Sequenced input: CD4+ T cells from PBMCs, cultured in vitro. These receptors all stem from a human donor in good health. Both conserved end residues are part of each CDR3. The D gene is left open where the match is weak.

J gene | D gene | V gene | CDR3 protein
TRBJ1-3 | TRBD1 | TRBV5-1 | CASSSAGQAPGNTIYF
TRBJ1-5 | . | TRBV2 | CASTSRGTGQPQHF
TRBJ2-5 | TRBD1 | TRBV5-4 | CASSPLGQGRFETQYF
TRBJ2-2 | . | TRBV3-1/TRBV3-2 | CASSHLSHRGTGELFF
TRBJ1-2 | TRBD1 | TRBV5-4 | CASSPGQNYGYTF
TRBJ1-5 | TRBD1 | TRBV2 | CASRGDRGPGQPQHF
TRBJ1-1 | TRBD1 | TRBV3-1/TRBV3-2 | CASSQEIGDRGTEAFF
TRBJ2-3 | . | TRBV2 | CASSEMGQTDTQYF
TRBJ2-7 | . | TRBV11-1 | CASSAQGGGYEQYF
TRBJ1-1 | . | TRBV7-2 | CASSFRDRNTEAFF
TRBJ1-1 | . | TRBV10-3 | CAAAFQVDTEAFF
TRBJ1-2 | . | TRBV7-8 | CASSQQRQLNYGYTF
TRBJ1-2 | TRBD1 | TRBV7-9 | CASSLGGGGGENYGYTF
TRBJ2-6 | TRBD1 | TRBV7-2 | CASSRHGTGPSGANVLTF
TRBJ1-2 | . | TRBV19 | CASSPGTDYGYTF
TRBJ2-7 | . | TRBV6-5 | CASSYGRLAGEQYF
TRBJ2-4 | TRBD1 | TRBV19 | CASSPWTGVNIQYF
TRBJ1-1 | . | TRBV19 | CASSLYVNTEAFF
TRBJ2-3 | TRBD1 | TRBV5-1 | CASSVGTDPLDTQYF
TRBJ1-2 | TRBD1 | TRBV29-1 | CSVESGGYGYTF
TRBJ1-1 | . | TRBV19 | CASNTLLGVPNTEAFF
TRBJ1-2 | . | TRBV14 | CASSQAGLWGYTF
TRBJ2-5 | . | TRBV30 | CAWSKGGTQETQYF
TRBJ1-5 | . | TRBV11-2 | CASSLAQGDQPQHF
TRBJ2-7 | . | TRBV6-2/TRBV6-3 | CASSKWEAYEQYF
TRBJ2-2 | TRBD2 | TRBV4-1 | CASSQGGGGVGGELFF
TRBJ2-7 | TRBD1 | TRBV5-1 | CASSLRQGMSEQYF
TRBJ1-1 | TRBD1 | TRBV7-2 | CASSLTGGRTEAFF
TRBJ1-2 | TRBD1 | TRBV28 | CASSSTGFDGYTF
TRBJ1-3 | . | TRBV3-1/TRBV3-2 | CASSQGRRSGNTIYF
TRBJ1-2 | . | TRBV12-3/TRBV12-4 | CASSEDRPYGYTF
TRBJ1-1 | . | TRBV10-2 | CASSRLMNTEAFF
TRBJ2-5 | TRBD1 | TRBV6-6 | CASSYGMTGVQETQYF
TRBJ1-6 | . | TRBV4-1 | CASSQVQGYSPLHF
TRBJ2-1 | . | TRBV9 | CASSPSGQNSYNEQFF
TRBJ2-5 | TRBD1 | TRBV6-5 | CASKTGTVQETQYF
TRBJ1-2 | TRBD1 | TRBV29-1 | CSVSSGTGSYGYTF
TRBJ2-7 | TRBD1 | TRBV18 | CASSPRDRAYEQYF
TRBJ1-3 | . | TRBV6-6 | CASSYSGVRGNTIYF
TRBJ2-2 | . | TRBV6-2/TRBV6-3 | CASSYPQPGELFF
TRBJ1-3 | TRBD1 | TRBV9 | CASSNGQGVNTGNTIYF
TRBJ1-2 | TRBD1 | TRBV18 | CASSPSSGQDYGYTF
TRBJ2-3 | . | TRBV6-1 | CASSEMGGGASTDTQYF
TRBJ1-3 | TRBD1 | TRBV28 | CASSPTDRGPGNTIYF
TRBJ1-5 | . | TRBV28 | CASSPLPAGLRSNQPQHF
TRBJ2-3 | TRBD2 | TRBV7-2 | CASSPRGGDTQYF
TRBJ2-1 | . | TRBV30 | CAWSWTTSGEQFF